This T cell receptor (beta chain) derives from a study of T cells in Graves' hyperthyroidism and ophthalmopathy. Findings of the study overall: A median about 7 months before onset, the model predicted ophthalmopathy. The blood repertoire included most of the expanded thyroid clonotypes above 0.001.

CDR1 SGHTA and CDR2 FQGNSA come from the germline V gene. The CDR3 runs to 14 residues. V shed 6 bases and J 7 bases; nucleotides not matched to a gene: 10. There were TCR beta CDR3 regions amplified from RNA transcripts. The TCR CDR3 was amplified in a first-round RT-PCR using the HTBI primer set. TCRdb analysed the multiplex PCR reads with MiXCR anew, one entry per CDR3 protein. This repertoire shows 560,000 or so distinct CDR3 sequences, more than 45% found once; its top ten account for 8.2%. In regard to this clonotype: Its antigen is as yet unknown.

Over 18 months, lack of ophthalmopathy progression marked Graves' hyperthyroidism as stable. On the basis of clinical symptoms, serum thyroxine and TRAb, thyroid ultrasound and orbital computed tomography, diagnoses were made. The TCR originated in a woman aged 18-35 years with Graves' hyperthyroidism. The chain recombines TRBV7-2 with TRBJ2-7, with TRBD1 matching over 9 bases. The specimen sequenced was peripheral blood or thyroid tissue (not recorded which). The CDR3 loop reads CASSDMGQGGEQYF. The DNA for the CDR3 is TGTGCCAGCAGTGATATGGGACAGGGAGGTGAGCAGTACTTC.